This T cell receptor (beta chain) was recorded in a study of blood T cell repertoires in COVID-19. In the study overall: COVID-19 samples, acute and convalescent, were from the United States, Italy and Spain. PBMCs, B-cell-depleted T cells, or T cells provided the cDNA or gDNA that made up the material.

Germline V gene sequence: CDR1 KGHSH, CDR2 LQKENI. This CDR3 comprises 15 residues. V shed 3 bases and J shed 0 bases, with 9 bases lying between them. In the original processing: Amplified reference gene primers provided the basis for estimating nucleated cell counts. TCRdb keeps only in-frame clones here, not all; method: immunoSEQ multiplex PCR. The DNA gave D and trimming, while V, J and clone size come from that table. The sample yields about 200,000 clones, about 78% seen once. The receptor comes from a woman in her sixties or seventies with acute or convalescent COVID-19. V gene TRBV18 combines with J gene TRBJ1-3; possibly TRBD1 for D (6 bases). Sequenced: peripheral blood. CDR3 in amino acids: CASSPGTLSGNTIYF. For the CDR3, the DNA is TGTGCCAGCTCACCTGGGACACTCTCTGGAAACACCATATATTTT. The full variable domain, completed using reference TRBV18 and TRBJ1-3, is NAGVMQNPRHLVRRRGQEARLRCSPMKGHSHVYWYRQLPEEGLKFMVYLQKENIIDESGMPKERFSAEFPKEGPSILRIQQVVRGDSAAYFCASSPGTLSGNTIYFGEGSWLTVV.